Below, one T cell receptor (beta chain) is given with its context. The antigen is unknown. Libraries were prepared by immunoSEQ multiplex PCR; TCRdb keeps only in-frame clonotypes and omits some of them. The data contain 40,000 to 45,000 clones, 75% to 85% of them singletons. These data come from a study of a mutant IDH1 vaccine in newly diagnosed glioma. In the study overall: Of treated patients, around 62% were men and 37.5% women, averaging roughly 37 years.

Time point: week 35, safety follow-up. Each dose of the vaccine consisted of 300 ug of mutant IDH1 20-mer peptide, with topical imiquimod. Those who donated had recent WHO grade 3 or 4 IDH1-mutant, ATRX-lost astrocytomas. The sequences come from PBMCs, collected from a glioma patient whose treatment included an IDH1 peptide vaccine. The receptor comes from a woman in her forties or fifties with glioma.

The CDR3 DNA is TGTGCCAGCTCGTATGGCCAGGCAGAGGCTGGAAACACCATATATTTT. Amino acid sequence: CASSYGQAEAGNTIYF. The genes are TRBV18 and TRBJ1-3, with D hard to call. Trimming removed 6 bases at V and 2 bases at J, with 17 bases between. Germline loops: CDR1 KGHSH, CDR2 LQKENI. This CDR3 is built from 16 residues.